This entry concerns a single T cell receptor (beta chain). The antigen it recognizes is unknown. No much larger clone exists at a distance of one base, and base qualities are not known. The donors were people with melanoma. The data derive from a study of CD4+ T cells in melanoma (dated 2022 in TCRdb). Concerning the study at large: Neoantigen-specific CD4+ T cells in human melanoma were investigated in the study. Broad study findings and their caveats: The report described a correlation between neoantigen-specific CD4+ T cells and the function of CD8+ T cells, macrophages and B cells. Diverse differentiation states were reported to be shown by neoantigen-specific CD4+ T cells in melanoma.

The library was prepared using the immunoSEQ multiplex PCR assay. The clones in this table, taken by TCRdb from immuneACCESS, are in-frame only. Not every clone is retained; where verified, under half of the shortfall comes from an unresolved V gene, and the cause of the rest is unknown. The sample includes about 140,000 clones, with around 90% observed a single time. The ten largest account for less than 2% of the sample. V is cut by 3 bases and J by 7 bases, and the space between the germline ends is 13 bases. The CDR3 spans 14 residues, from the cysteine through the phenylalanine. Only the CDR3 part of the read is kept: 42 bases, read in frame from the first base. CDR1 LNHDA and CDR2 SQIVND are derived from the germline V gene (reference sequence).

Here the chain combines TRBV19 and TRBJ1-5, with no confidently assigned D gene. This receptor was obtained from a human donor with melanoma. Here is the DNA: TGTGCCAGTAGTATGTACTCGGTTTACCAGCCCCAGCATTTT. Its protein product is CASSMYSVYQPQHF.